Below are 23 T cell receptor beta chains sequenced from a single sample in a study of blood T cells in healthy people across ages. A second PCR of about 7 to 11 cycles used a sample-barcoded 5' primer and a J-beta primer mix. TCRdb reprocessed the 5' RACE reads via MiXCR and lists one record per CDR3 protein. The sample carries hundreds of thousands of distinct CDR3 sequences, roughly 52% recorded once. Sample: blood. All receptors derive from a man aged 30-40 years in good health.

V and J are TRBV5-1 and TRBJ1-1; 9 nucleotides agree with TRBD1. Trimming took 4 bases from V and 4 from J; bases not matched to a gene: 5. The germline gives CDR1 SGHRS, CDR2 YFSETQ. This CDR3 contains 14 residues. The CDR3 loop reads CASSGDRGTTEAFF. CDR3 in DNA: TGCGCCAGCAGCGGCGACAGGGGGACCACTGAAGCTTTCTTT.

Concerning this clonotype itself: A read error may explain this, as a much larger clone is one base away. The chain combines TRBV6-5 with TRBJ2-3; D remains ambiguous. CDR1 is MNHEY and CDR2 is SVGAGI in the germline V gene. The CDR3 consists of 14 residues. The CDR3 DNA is TGTGGCAGCAGTCGGCAGTTCAGCACAGATACGCAGTATTTT. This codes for CGSSRQFSTDTQYF.

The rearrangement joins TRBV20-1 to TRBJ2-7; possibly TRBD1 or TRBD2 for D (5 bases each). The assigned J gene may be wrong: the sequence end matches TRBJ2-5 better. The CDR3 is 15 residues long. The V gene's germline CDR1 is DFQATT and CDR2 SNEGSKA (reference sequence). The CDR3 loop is CSASGAEPGGETQYF. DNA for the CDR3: TGCAGTGCTAGTGGGGCCGAGCCTGGGGGAGAGACCCAGTACTTC.

CDR3 loop: CAITPSQKNYGYTF. The DNA of the CDR3 is TGTGCCATCACGCCATCCCAAAAGAACTATGGCTACACCTTC. The chain carries TRBV10-3 and TRBJ1-2; D call uncertain. V lost 7 bases to trimming and J lost 2 bases, with 14 bases between them. Germline values: CDR1 ENHRY, CDR2 SYGVKD. This CDR3 region has 14 residues.

The CDR3 sequence is CAWTASGGPLSDYNEQFF. In nucleotides, the CDR3 is TGTGCCTGGACCGCCTCGGGGGGGCCGCTTTCTGATTACAATGAGCAGTTCTTC. The rearrangement uses TRBV30 and TRBJ2-1; 8 bases fit TRBD2. Trimming removed 4 bases from V and 4 bases from J; junction bases left unmatched: 18. From germline, CDR1 is GTSNPN and CDR2 SVGIG (reference sequence). There are 18 residues in the CDR3.

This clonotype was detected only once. DNA of the CDR3: TGTGCCAGCAGCTCTGCCGGGACACCGAGCTCCTACAATGAGCAGTTCTTC. Protein product: CASSSAGTPSSYNEQFF. The genes are TRBV28 and TRBJ2-1; weak D call: TRBD1 (6 bases). Germline V lookup: CDR1 MDHEN, CDR2 SYDVKM. V lost 6 bases to trimming and J lost 0 bases, with 18 bases between them. CDR3 length: 17 amino acids.

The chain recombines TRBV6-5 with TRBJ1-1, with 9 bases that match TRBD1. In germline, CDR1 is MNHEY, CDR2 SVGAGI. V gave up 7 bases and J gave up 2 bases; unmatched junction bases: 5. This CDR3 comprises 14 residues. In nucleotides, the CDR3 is TGTGCCAGCACCTGGGGACAGGGCAACACTGAAGCTTTCTTT. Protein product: CASTWGQGNTEAFF.

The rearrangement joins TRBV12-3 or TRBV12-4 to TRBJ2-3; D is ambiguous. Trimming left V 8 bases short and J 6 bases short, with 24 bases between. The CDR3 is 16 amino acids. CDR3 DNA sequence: TGTGCCAGCGGTGAACGACTGGGGTCAGTGGGTGATACGCAGTATTTT. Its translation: CASGERLGSVGDTQYF.

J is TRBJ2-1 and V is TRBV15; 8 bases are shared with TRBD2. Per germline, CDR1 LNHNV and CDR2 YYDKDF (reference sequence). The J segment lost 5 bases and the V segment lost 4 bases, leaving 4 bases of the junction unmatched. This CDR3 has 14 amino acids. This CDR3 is CATSTGGLNNEQFF. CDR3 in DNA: TGTGCCACCAGCACGGGGGGGCTGAACAATGAGCAGTTCTTC. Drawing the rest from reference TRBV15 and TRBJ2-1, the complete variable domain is DAMVIQNPRYQVTQFGKPVTLSCSQTLNHNVMYWYQQKSSQAPKLLFHYYDKDFNNEADTPDNFQSRRPNTSFCFLDIRSPGLGDTAMYLCATSTGGLNNEQFFGPGTRLTVL.

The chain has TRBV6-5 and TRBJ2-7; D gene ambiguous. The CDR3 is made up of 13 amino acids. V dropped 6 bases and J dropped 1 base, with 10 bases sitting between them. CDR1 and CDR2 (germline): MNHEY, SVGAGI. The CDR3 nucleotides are TGTGCCAGCAGGTTCGACGGTTCCTACGAGCAGTACTTC. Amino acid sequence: CASRFDGSYEQYF.

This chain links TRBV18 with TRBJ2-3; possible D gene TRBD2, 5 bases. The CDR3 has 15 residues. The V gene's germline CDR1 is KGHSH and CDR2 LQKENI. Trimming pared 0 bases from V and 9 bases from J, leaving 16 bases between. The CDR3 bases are TGTGCCAGCTCACCACCGTTGGGCGGTGGGGAGACGCAGTATTTT. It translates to CASSPPLGGGETQYF.

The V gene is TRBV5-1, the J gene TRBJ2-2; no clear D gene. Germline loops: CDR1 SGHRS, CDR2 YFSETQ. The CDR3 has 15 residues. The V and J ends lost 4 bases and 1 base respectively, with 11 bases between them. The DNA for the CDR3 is TGCGCCAGCAGCCGGAGCAGTGGGAACACCGGGGAGCTGTTTTTT. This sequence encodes CASSRSSGNTGELFF.

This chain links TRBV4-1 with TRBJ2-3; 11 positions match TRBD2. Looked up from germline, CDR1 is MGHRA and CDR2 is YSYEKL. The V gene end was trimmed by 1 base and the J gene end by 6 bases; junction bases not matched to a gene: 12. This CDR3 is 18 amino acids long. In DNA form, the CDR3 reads TGCGCCAGCAGCCAAGGGACTAGCGGGTCAATGGGCATCGATACGCAGTATTTT. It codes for CASSQGTSGSMGIDTQYF.

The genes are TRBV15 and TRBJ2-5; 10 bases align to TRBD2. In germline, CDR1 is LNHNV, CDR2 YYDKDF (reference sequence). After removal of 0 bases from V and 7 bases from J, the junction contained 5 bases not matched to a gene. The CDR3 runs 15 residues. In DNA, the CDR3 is TGTGCCACCAGCAGAGATCTAGCGGGGGAAGGGACCCAGTACTTC. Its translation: CATSRDLAGEGTQYF.

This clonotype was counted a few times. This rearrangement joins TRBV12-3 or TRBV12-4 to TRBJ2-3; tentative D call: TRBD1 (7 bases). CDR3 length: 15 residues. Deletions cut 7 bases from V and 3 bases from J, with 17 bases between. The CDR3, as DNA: TGTGCCAGCACCCTCAGGGGGGTGGCGACAGATACGCAGTATTTT. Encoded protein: CASTLRGVATDTQYF.

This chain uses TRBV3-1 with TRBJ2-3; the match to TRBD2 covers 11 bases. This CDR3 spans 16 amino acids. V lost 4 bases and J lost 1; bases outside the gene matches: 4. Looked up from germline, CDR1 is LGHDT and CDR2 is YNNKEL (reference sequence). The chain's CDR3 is CASSPFSGGGTDTQYF. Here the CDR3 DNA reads TGTGCCAGCAGCCCCTTTAGCGGGGGGGGCACAGATACGCAGTATTTT.

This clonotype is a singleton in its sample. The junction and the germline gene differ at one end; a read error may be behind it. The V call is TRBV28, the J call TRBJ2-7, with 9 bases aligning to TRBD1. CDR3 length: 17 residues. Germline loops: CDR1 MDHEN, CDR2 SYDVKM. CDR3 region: CTSRDSQGASSSYEQYF. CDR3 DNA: TGTACCAGCAGGGATTCACAGGGGGCGTCTAGCTCCTACGAGCAGTACTTC.

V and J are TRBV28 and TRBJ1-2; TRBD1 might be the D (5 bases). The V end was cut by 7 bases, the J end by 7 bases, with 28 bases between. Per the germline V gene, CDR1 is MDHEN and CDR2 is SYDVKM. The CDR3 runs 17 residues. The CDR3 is CASIPGGQGLKFSGYTF. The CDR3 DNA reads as TGTGCCAGCATACCCGGGGGTCAGGGCTTAAAGTTTTCTGGCTACACCTTC.

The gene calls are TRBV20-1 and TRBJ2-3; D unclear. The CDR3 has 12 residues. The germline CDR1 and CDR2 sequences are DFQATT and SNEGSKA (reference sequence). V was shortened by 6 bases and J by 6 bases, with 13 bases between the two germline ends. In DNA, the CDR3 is TGCAGTGCCGTGCGAACCGGGGATACGCAGTATTTT. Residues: CSAVRTGDTQYF.

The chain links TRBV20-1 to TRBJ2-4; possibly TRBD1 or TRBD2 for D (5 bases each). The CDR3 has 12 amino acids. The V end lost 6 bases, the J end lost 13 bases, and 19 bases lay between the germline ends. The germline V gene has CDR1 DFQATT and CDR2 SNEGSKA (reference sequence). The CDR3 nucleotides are TGCAGTGCCGGCCAGTGGGTGGGGGAGCAGTACTTC. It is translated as CSAGQWVGEQYF.

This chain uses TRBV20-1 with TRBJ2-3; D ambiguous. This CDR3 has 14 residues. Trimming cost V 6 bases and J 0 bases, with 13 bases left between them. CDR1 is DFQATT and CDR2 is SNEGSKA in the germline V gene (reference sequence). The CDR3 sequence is CSADRRKSTDTQYF. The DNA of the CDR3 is TGCAGTGCGGATCGGCGAAAGAGCACAGATACGCAGTATTTT.

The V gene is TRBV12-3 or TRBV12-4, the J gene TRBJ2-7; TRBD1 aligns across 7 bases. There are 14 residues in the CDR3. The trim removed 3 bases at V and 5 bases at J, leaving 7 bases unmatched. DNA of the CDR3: TGTGCCAGCAGTTTCAGGGGGTCGGGGCACGAGCAGTACTTC. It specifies CASSFRGSGHEQYF.

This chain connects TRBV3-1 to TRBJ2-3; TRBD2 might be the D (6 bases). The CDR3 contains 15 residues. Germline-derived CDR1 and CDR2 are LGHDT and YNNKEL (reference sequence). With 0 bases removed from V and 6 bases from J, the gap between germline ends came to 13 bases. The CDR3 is CASSQEASRGDTQYF. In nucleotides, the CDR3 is TGTGCCAGCAGCCAAGAGGCTTCACGGGGGGATACGCAGTATTTT.